These 5 T cell receptor beta chains were sequenced from one sample in a study of shared clonotypes between healthy human individuals (dated by TCRdb to 2018 to 2021). For the CD8 naive samples, CD45RO-negative cells were positively selected for CCR7, yielding a CD45RA+CCR7+ population from which TemRA cells were excluded. Library generation was performed with the immunoSEQ multiplex PCR assay. This immuneACCESS table, as held by TCRdb, lists in-frame sequences with V and J called but not all clones. Of the missing ones, under half trace to an unresolved V gene in checked studies; the others have no known cause. This sample has roughly 570,000 clones in its table, and roughly 98% of those were observed once. The ten largest account for 0.3% of the sample. Sequencing was performed on naive CD8+ T cells sorted from blood. This sample's cell subset or site label indicates: CD45RA+CCR7+. These receptor sequences come from a man aged 25 to 40 in good health.

The J gene is TRBJ2-5, the V gene TRBV6-6, with 7 bases aligning to TRBD1. Germline-derived CDR1 and CDR2 are MNHNY and SVGAGI (reference sequence). The CDR3 runs 13 residues. V shed 4 bases, J shed 3 bases, and the junction held 2 bases outside the gene matches. CDR3 region: CASSSGQEETQYF. The CDR3 DNA reads TGTGCCAGCAGTTCCGGACAGGAAGAGACCCAGTACTTC.

V usage is TRBV11-2 and J usage is TRBJ2-1; a possible D gene is TRBD2 (6 bases). The CDR3 is made up of 14 amino acids. V lost 1 base, J lost 5 bases, and 9 bases lay in between. From germline, CDR1 is SGHAT and CDR2 FQNNGV. The CDR3 spells CASSLAGLDNEQFF. DNA of the CDR3: TGTGCCAGCAGCTTAGCGGGACTCGACAATGAGCAGTTCTTC.

This clone was seen once. The genes are TRBV27 and TRBJ1-2; no firm D call. The germline V gene encodes CDR1 MNHEY and CDR2 SMNVEV (reference sequence). The CDR3 has 13 amino acids. Trimming removed 5 bases at V and 4 bases at J, with 11 bases between. CDR3 sequence (DNA): TGTGCCAGCAGTCTTAACCGGGGCTATGGCTACACCTTC. Residues: CASSLNRGYGYTF.

This chain uses TRBV15 with TRBJ1-5; no clear D. The CDR3 covers 13 residues. Per the germline V gene, CDR1 is LNHNV and CDR2 is YYDKDF (reference sequence). Between the trimmed V and J ends, which lost 3 bases and 4 bases, there was a span of 7 bases. The CDR3 here is CATSSTQNQPQHF. CDR3 DNA: TGTGCCACCAGCAGTACCCAGAATCAGCCCCAGCATTTT.

The genes are TRBV5-5 and TRBJ1-2; the D gene is possibly TRBD1 (5 bases). Trimming cost V 4 bases and J 5 bases, with 12 bases left between them. The V gene's germline CDR1 is SGHKS and CDR2 YYEKEE (reference sequence). The CDR3 is 13 residues long. The DNA for the CDR3 is TGTGCCAGCAGCGCGGGACTCCCTTATGGCTACACCTTC. Protein: CASSAGLPYGYTF.